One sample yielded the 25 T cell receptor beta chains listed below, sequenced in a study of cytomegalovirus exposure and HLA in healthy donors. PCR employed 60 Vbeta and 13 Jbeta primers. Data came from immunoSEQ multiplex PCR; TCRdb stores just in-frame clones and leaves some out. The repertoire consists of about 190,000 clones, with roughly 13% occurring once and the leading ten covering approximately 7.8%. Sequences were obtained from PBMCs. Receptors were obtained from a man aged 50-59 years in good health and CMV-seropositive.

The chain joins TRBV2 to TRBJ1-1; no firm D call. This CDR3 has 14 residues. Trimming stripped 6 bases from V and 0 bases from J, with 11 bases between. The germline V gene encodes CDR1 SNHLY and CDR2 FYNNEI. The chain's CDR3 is CASSAQPLNTEAFF. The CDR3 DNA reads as TGTGCCAGCAGCGCACAGCCCTTGAACACTGAAGCTTTCTTT.

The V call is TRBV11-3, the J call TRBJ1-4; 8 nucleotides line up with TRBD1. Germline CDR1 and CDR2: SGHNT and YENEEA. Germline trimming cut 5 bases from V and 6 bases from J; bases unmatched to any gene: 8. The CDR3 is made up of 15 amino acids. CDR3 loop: CASSLTGVGDEKLFF. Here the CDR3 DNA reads TGTGCCAGCAGCCTGACAGGGGTGGGGGATGAAAAACTGTTTTTT.

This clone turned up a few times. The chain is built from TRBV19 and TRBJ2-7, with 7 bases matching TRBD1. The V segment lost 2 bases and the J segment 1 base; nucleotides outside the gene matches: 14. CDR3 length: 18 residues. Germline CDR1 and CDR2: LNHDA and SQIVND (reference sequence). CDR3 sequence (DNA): TGTGCCAGTAGTATACAAGGACAGGCATTCTCATCTTCCTACGAGCAGTACTTC. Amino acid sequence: CASSIQGQAFSSSYEQYF.

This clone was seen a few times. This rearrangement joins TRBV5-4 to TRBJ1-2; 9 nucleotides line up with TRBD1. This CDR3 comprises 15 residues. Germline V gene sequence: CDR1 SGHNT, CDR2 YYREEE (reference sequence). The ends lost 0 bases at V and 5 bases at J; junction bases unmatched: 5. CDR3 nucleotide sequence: TGTGCCAGCAGCTTGGTTAGACAGGGGGGGTATGGCTACACCTTC. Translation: CASSLVRQGGYGYTF.

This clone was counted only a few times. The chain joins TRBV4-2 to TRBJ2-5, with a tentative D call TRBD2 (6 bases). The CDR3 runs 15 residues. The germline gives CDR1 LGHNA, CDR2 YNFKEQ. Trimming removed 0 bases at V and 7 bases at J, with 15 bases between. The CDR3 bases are TGTGCCAGCAGCCAAGAGGACGGGGGTAGGGCGACCCAGTACTTC. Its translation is CASSQEDGGRATQYF.

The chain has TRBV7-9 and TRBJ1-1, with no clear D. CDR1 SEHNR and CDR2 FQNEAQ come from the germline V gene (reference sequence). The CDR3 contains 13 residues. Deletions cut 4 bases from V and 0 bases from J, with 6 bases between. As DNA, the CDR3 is TGTGCCAGCAGCTCAGTGATGAACACTGAAGCTTTCTTT. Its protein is CASSSVMNTEAFF.

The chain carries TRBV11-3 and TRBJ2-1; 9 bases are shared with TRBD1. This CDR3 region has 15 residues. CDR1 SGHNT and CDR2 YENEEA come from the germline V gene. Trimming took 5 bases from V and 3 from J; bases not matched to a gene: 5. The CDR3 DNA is TGTGCCAGCAGCCGGACAGGGGCACTCTACAATGAGCAGTTCTTC. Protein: CASSRTGALYNEQFF.

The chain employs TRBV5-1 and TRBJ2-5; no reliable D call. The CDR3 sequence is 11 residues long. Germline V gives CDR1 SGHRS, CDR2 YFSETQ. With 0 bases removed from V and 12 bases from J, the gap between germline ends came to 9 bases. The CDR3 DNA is TGCGCCAGCAGCTTGGGCGGCCACGAGTACTTC. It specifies CASSLGGHEYF.

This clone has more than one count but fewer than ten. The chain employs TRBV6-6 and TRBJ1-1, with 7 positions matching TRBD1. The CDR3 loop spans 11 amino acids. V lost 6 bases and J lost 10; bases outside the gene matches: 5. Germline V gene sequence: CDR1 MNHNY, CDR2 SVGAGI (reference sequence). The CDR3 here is CASRKGAGAFF. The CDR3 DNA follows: TGTGCCAGCAGGAAGGGGGCAGGAGCTTTCTTT.

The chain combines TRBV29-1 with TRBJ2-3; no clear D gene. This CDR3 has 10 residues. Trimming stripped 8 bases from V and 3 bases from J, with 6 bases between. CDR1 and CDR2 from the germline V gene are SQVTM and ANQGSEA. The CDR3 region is CSYSTDTQYF. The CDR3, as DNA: TGCAGCTACAGTACAGATACGCAGTATTTT.

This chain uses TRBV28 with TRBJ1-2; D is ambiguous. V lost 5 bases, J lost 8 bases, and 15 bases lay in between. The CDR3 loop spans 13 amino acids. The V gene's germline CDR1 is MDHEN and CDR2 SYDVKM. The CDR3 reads CASSQDSSQGYTF. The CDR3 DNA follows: TGTGCCAGCAGTCAAGACTCTTCCCAGGGCTACACCTTC.

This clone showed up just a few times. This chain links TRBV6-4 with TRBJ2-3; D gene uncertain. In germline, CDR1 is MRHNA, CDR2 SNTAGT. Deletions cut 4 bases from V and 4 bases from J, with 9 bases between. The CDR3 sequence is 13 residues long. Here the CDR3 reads CASSVQVADTQYF. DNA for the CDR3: TGTGCCAGCAGTGTACAAGTTGCAGATACGCAGTATTTT.

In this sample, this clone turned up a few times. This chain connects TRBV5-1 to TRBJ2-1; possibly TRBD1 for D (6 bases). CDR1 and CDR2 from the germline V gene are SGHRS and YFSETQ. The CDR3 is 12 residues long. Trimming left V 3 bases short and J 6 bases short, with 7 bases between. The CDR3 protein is CASSSQGNEQFF. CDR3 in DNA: TGCGCCAGCAGCTCACAGGGCAATGAGCAGTTCTTC.

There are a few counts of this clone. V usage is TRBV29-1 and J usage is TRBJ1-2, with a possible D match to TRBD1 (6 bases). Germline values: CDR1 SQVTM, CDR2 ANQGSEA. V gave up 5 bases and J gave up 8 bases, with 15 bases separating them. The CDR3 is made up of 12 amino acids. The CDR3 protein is CSVTRGREGYTF. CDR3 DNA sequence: TGCAGCGTTACCAGGGGAAGAGAGGGCTACACCTTC. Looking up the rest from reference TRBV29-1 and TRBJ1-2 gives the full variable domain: SAVISQKPSRDICQRGTSLTIQCQVDSQVTMMFWYRQQPGQSLTLIATANQGSEATYESGFVIDKFPISRPNLTFSTLTVSNMSPEDSSIYLCSVTRGREGYTFGSGTRLTVV.

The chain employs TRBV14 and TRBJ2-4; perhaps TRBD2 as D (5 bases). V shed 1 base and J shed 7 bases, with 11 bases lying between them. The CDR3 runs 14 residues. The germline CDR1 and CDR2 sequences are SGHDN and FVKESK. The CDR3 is CASSQGFGVNIQYF. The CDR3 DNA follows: TGTGCCAGCAGCCAAGGATTCGGGGTTAACATTCAGTACTTC. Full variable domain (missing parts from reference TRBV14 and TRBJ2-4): EAGVTQFPSHSVIEKGQTVTLRCDPISGHDNLYWYRRVMGKEIKFLLHFVKESKQDESGMPNNRFLAERTGGTYSTLKVQPAELEDSGVYFCASSQGFGVNIQYFGAGTRLSVL.

The CDR3: CASSGPRNEQFF. DNA of the CDR3: TGTGCCAGCAGCGGGCCCCGCAATGAGCAGTTCTTC. The chain joins TRBV5-4 to TRBJ2-1; D gene ambiguous. The CDR3 loop spans 12 amino acids. The V end was cut by 4 bases, the J end by 6 bases, with 8 bases between. CDR1 and CDR2 (germline): SGHNT, YYREEE (reference sequence).

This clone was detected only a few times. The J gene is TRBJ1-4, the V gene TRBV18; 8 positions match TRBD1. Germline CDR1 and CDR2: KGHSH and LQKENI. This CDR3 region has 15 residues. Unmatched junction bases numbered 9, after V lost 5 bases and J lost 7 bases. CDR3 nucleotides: TGTGCCAGCTCAGCAGACAGGGGCCTTGGTGAAAAACTGTTTTTT. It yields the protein CASSADRGLGEKLFF.

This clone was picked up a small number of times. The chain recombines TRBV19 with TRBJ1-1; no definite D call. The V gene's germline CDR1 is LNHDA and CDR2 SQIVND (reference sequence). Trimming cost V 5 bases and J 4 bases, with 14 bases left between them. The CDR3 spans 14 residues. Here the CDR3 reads CASSPNGLSTEAFF. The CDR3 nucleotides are TGTGCCAGTAGTCCCAACGGTTTGAGCACTGAAGCTTTCTTT.

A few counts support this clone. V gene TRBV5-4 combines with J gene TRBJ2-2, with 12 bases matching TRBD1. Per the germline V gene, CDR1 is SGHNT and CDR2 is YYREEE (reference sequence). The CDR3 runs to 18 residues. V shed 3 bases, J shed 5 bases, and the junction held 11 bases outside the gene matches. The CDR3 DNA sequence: TGTGCCAGCAGCTCCCCGGGACAGGGGGCCGTTCGGACCGGGGAGCTGTTTTTT. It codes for CASSSPGQGAVRTGELFF.

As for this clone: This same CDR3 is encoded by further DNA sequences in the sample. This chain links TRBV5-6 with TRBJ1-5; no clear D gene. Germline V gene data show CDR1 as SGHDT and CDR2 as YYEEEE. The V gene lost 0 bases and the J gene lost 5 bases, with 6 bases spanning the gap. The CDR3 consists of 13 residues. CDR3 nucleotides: TGTGCCAGCAGCTTGGGACGGGATCAGCCCCAGCATTTT. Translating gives CASSLGRDQPQHF.

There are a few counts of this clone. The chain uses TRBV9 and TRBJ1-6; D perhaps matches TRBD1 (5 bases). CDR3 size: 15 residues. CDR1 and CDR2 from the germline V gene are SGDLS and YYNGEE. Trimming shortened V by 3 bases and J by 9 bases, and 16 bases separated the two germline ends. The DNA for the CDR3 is TGTGCCAGCAGCGCGACGGCCAGGGAGGGTTCACCCCTCCACTTT. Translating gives CASSATAREGSPLHF.

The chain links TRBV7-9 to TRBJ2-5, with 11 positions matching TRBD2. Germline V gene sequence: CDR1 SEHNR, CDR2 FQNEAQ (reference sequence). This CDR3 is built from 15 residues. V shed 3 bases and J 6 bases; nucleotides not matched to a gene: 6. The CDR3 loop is CASSFSGGALKTQYF. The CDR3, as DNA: TGTGCCAGCAGCTTTAGCGGGGGGGCCCTAAAGACCCAGTACTTC.

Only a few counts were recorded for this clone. CDR3: CASSLWTLNTGELFF. In DNA form, the CDR3 reads TGTGCCAGCAGCTTATGGACTCTGAACACCGGGGAGCTGTTTTTT. This rearrangement joins TRBV7-2 to TRBJ2-2; TRBD2 is a possible D gene (5 bases). This CDR3 region has 15 residues. Germline CDR1 and CDR2: SGHTA and FQGNSA. Trimming removed 2 bases from V and 1 base from J, with 8 bases in between.

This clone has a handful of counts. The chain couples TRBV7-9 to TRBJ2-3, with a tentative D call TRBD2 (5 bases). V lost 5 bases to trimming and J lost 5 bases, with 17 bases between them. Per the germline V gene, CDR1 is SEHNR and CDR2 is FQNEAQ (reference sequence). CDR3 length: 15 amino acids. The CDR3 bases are TGTGCCAGCAGCGGCCCGGGAAACATGGTAGATACGCAGTATTTT. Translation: CASSGPGNMVDTQYF.

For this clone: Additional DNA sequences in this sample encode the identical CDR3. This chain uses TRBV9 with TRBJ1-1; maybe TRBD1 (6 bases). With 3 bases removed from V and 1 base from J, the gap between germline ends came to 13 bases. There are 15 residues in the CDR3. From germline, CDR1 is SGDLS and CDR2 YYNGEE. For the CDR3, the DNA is TGTGCCAGCAGCGCCACAGGGATCCCGAACACTGAAGCTTTCTTT. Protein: CASSATGIPNTEAFF.